Here is one T cell receptor (beta chain) with its context. The antigen is undetermined. The read stops 3 residues short of the end of the CDR3; the missing end is completed from the germline J gene. CDR1 and CDR2 (germline): SGHRS, YFSETQ. This CDR3 is built from 17 residues. V shed 0 bases, J shed 3 bases, and the junction held 6 bases outside the gene matches. Sequencing was performed with immunoSEQ multiplex PCR; in TCRdb, only in-frame clones are kept and a portion is missing. Recorded here are roughly 32,000 clones; the top ten clones represent 3.5%. These data are taken from a study of T cells in women clearing cervical HPV infection. Overall study findings and caveats: Associations may precede or follow infection; HPV-specific or memory T cells were not isolated. T-cell numbers per sample were unknown and may explain richness differences.

V usage is TRBV5-1 and J usage is TRBJ2-3, with 11 bases lining up with TRBD1. Sequenced input: blood buffy coat. This sequence originates from a woman between 18 and 70 years old with a cervical HPV16 infection that either progressed to CIN3+ or cleared (not recorded which). CDR3: CASSLGGQGALTDTQYF. The sequenced part of the CDR3 DNA is TGCGCCAGCAGCTTGGGAGGACAGGGGGCTTTGACAGATACG.